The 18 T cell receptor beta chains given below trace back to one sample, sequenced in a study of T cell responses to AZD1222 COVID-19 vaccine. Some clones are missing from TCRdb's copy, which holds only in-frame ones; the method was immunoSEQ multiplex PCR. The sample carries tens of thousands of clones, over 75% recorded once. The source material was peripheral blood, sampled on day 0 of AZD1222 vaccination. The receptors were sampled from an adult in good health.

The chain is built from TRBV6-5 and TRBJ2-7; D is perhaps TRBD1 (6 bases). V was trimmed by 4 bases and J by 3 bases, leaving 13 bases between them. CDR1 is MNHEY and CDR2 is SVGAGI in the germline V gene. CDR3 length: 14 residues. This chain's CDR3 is CASSSGQSGYEQYF. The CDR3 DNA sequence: TGTGCCAGCAGTTCCGGACAGTCGGGCTACGAGCAGTACTTC.

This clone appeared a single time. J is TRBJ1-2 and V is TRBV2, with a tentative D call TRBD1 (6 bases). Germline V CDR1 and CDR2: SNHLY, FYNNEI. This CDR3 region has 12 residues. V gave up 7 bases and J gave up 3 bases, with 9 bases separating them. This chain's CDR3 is CASNREDYGYTF. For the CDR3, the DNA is TGTGCCAGCAACAGGGAGGACTATGGCTACACCTTC.

CDR3: CASSYGGASPLHF. The DNA for the CDR3 is TGTGCCAGCAGTTACGGGGGCGCTTCACCCCTCCACTTT. J is TRBJ1-6 and V is TRBV12-3 or TRBV12-4; perhaps TRBD1 as D (6 bases). The CDR3 consists of 13 residues. V was trimmed by 4 bases and J by 9 bases, leaving 10 bases between them.

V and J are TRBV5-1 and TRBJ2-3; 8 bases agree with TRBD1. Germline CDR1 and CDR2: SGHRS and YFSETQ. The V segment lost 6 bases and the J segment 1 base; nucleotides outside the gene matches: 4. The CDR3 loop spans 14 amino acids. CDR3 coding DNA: TGCGCCAGCACAGGGGGCGTTCGCACAGATACGCAGTATTTT. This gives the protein CASTGGVRTDTQYF.

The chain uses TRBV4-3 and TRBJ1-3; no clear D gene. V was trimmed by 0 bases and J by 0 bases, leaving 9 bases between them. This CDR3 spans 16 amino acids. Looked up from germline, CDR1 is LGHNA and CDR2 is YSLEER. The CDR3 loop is CASSQDWGSSGNTIYF. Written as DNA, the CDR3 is TGCGCCAGCAGCCAAGATTGGGGTTCCTCTGGAAACACCATATATTTT.

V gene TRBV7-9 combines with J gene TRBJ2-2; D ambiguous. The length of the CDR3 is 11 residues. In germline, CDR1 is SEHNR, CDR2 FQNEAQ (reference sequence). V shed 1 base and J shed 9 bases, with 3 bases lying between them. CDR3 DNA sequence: TGTGCCAGCAGCTTAGTACGGGAGCTGTTTTTT. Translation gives CASSLVRELFF.

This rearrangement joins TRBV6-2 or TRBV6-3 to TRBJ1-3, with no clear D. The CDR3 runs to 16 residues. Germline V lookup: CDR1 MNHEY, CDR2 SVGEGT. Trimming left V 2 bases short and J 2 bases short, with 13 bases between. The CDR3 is CASSYSPRRAGNTIYF. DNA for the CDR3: TGTGCCAGCAGTTACAGCCCCCGCCGAGCTGGAAACACCATATATTTT.

The CDR3 nucleotides are TGTGCCAGCAGCGTCTCCGGGAAGTGGAACACTGAAGCTTTCTTT. It encodes CASSVSGKWNTEAFF. The chain carries TRBV9 and TRBJ1-1; D gene unclear. CDR1 SGDLS and CDR2 YYNGEE come from the germline V gene. The CDR3 sequence is 15 residues long. Trimming stripped 2 bases from V and 1 base from J, with 12 bases between.

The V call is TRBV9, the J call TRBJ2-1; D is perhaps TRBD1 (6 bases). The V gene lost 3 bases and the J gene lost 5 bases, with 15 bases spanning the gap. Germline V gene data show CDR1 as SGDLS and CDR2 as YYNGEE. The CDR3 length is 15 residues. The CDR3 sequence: CASSDLGQTHNEQFF. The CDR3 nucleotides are TGTGCCAGCAGCGACCTCGGACAGACCCACAATGAGCAGTTCTTC.

CDR3 protein: CASSFTSEQPQHF. The CDR3 DNA sequence: TGTGCCAGCAGCTTTACCTCTGAACAGCCCCAGCATTTT. The J gene is TRBJ1-5, the V gene TRBV7-2; D remains ambiguous. This CDR3 region has 13 residues. Germline-derived CDR1 and CDR2 are SGHTA and FQGNSA. The V and J ends lost 3 bases and 7 bases respectively, with 10 bases between them.

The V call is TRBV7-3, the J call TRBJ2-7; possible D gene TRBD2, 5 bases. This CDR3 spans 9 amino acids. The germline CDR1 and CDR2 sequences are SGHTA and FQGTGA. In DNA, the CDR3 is TGTGCTGCCGGGGTCGAGCAGTACTTC. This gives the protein CAAGVEQYF. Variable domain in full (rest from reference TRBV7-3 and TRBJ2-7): GAGVSQTPSNKVTEKGKYVELRCDPISGHTALYWYRQSLGQGPEFLIYFQGTGAADDSGLPNDRFFAVRPEGSVSTLKIQRTERGDSAVYLCAAGVEQYFGPGTRLTVT.

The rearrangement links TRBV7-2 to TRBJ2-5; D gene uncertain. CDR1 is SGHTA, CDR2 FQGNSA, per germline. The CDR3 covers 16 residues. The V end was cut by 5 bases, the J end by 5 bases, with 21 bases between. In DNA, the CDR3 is TGTGCCAGCAGCCCCCGTGTCAGAGGTAGAAGGGAGACCCAGTACTTC. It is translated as CASSPRVRGRRETQYF.

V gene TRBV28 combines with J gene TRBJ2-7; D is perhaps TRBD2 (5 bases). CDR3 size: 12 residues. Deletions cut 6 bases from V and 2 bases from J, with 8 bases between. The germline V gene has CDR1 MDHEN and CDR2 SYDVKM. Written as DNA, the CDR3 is TGTGCCAGCAGGCCGGGGACCTACGAGCAGTACTTC. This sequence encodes CASRPGTYEQYF.

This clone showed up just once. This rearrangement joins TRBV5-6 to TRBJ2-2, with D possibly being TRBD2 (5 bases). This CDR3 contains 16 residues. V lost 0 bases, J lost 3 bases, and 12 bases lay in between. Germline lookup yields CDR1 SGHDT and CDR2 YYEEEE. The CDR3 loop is CASSLGGARDTGELFF. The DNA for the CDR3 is TGTGCCAGCAGCTTGGGCGGAGCGAGGGACACCGGGGAGCTGTTTTTT.

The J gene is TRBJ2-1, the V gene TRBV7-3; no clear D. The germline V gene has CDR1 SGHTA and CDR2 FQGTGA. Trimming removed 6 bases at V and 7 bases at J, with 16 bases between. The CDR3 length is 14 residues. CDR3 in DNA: TGTGCCAGCAGGAACCCCTCGCGAGAAAATGAGCAGTTCTTC. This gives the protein CASRNPSRENEQFF. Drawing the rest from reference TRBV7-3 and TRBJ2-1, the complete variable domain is GAGVSQTPSNKVTEKGKYVELRCDPISGHTALYWYRQSLGQGPEFLIYFQGTGAADDSGLPNDRFFAVRPEGSVSTLKIQRTERGDSAVYLCASRNPSRENEQFFGPGTRLTVL.

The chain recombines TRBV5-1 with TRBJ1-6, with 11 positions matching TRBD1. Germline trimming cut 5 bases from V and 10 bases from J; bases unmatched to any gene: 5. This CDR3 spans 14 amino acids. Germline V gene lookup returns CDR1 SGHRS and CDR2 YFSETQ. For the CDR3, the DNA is TGCGCCAGCAGTACGGGACAGGGGGAATCACCCCTCCACTTT. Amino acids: CASSTGQGESPLHF.

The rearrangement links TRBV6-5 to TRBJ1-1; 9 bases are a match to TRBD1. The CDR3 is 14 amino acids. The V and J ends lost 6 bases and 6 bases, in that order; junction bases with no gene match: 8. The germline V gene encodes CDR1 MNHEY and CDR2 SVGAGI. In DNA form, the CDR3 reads TGTGCCAGCAGATTGACAGGGGGAGGGCCTGAAGCTTTCTTT. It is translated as CASRLTGGGPEAFF.

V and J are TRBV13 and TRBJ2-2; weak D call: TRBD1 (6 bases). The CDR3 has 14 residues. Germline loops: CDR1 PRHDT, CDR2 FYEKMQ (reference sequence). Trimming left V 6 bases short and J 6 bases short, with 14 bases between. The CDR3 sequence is CASSSNRVAGELFF. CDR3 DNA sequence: TGTGCCAGCAGTTCTAACAGGGTGGCCGGGGAGCTGTTTTTT.